This TCR beta chain was identified in a study of early stage breast cancer tumors. For the study at large: ER+/PR+/HER2- status applied to about 80% of the 16 invasive breast tumors. Study-level points and caveats: Chain pairing and CD4, CD8 or FOXP3 expression were not captured.

About this clone itself: The antigen remains unidentified.

Each sample had two DNA replicates, approximately 0.52 ug blood or around 1.6 ug tissue. Libraries were prepared by immunoSEQ multiplex PCR; TCRdb keeps only in-frame clonotypes and omits some of them. Here the sample spans about 21,000 clones, 76% being singletons. The germline V and J ends were trimmed by 3 bases and 2 bases, with 7 bases remaining between them. The CDR3 runs 13 residues. Germline CDR1 reads SGHTA; CDR2 reads FQGTGA. This clonotype was sampled from a person aged 60 to 70 with breast cancer. The gene calls are TRBV7-3 and TRBJ1-1, with no clear D. What was sequenced was blood. Here the CDR3 DNA reads TGTGCCAGCAGCTTCTCGGGAAACACTGAAGCTTTCTTT. Protein: CASSFSGNTEAFF.